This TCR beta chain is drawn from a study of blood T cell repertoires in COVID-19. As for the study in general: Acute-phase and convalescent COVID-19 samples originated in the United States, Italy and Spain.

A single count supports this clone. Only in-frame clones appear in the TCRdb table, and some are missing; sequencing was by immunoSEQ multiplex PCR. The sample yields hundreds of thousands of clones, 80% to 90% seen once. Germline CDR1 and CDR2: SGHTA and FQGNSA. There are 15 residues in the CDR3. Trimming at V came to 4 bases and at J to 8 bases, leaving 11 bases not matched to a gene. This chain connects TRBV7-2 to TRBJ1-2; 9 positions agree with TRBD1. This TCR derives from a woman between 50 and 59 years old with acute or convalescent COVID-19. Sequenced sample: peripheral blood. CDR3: CASSSLSQGAQGYTF. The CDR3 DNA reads TGTGCCAGCAGCTCGCTTTCACAGGGGGCGCAAGGCTACACCTTC.